The present entry profiles one TCR beta chain with its context. Trimming at V came to 3 bases and at J to 3 bases, leaving 8 bases not matched to a gene. The germline V gene has CDR1 KGHSH and CDR2 LQKENI. CDR3 size: 15 residues. TCRdb processed the RT-PCR reads anew with MiXCR; each CDR3 protein has one entry. The sample consists of about 700,000 distinct CDR3 sequences, 12% to 15% of them appearing once. The TCR was taken from a female donor in good health, serving as a healthy control. The chain joins TRBV18 to TRBJ2-7, with TRBD1 matching over 7 bases. The sample consisted of memory CD4+ T cells from blood. The CDR3, as DNA: TGTGCCAGCTCACCCGGGGACCCAGGGGGCTACGAGCAGTACTTC. It translates to CASSPGDPGGYEQYF. Full variable domain (missing parts from reference TRBV18 and TRBJ2-7): NAGVMQNPRHLVRRRGQEARLRCSPMKGHSHVYWYRQLPEEGLKFMVYLQKENIIDESGMPKERFSAEFPKEGPSILRIQQVVRGDSAAYFCASSPGDPGGYEQYFGPGTRLTVT.